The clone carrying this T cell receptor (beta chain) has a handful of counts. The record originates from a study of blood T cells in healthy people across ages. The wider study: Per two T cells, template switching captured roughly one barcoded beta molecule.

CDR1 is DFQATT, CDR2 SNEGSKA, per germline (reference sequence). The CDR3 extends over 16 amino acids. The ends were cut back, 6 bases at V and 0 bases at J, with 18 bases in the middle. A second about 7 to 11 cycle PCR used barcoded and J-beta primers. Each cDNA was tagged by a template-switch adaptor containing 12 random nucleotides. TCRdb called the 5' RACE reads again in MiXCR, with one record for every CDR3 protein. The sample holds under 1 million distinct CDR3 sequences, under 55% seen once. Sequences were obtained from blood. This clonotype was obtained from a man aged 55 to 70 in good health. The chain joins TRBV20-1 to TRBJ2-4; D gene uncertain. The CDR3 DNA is TGCAGTGCCCTAGATGTAGTTTCTCTAGCCAAAAACATTCAGTACTTC. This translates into CSALDVVSLAKNIQYF.